The 24 T cell receptor beta chains given below trace back to one sample, sequenced in a study of response to subunit inactivated influenza vaccine (dated by TCRdb to 2017 to 2018). Library generation was performed with RT-PCR. Sequencing relied on an Illumina HiSeq 2500. TCRdb trimmed public reads at Q25 via fastp, called clones via MiXCR and kept in-frame beta chains. Rows are combined by CDR3 protein, so each entry shows the most common genes and DNA. A total of 530,000 or so distinct CDR3 sequences appear in this sample, roughly 10% of them only once. The top ten clones comprise roughly a tenth of the sample. The specimen was PBMCs from blood, collected on the day of vaccination. The receptors stem from a man aged 45 to 65 who received an inactivated influenza vaccine. Donor details come from another sample of the same person, matched by shared clones.

This chain joins TRBV9 and TRBJ2-1; TRBD2 agrees at 9 bases. The CDR3 extends over 15 amino acids. Germline V gene data show CDR1 as SGDLS and CDR2 as YYNGEE. Germline trimming cut 4 bases from V and 9 bases from J; bases unmatched to any gene: 11. Here the CDR3 reads CASSPSGGPLGEQFF. DNA of the CDR3: TGTGCCAGCAGCCCGAGCGGGGGGCCGCTGGGTGAGCAGTTCTTC.

Only a few counts were recorded for this clonotype. This chain uses TRBV29-1 with TRBJ1-1; D is perhaps TRBD1 (5 bases). This CDR3 has 12 amino acids. Per germline, CDR1 SQVTM and CDR2 ANQGSEA. The ends were cut back, 7 bases at V and 5 bases at J, with 14 bases in the middle. CDR3 protein: CSASGAGTEAFF. DNA for the CDR3: TGCAGCGCAAGCGGGGCTGGAACTGAAGCTTTCTTT.

This clonotype was picked up a small number of times. This chain connects TRBV6-2 or TRBV6-3 to TRBJ2-2; 8 positions match TRBD2. The V gene end was trimmed by 10 bases and the J gene end by 1 base; junction bases not matched to a gene: 5. Germline V gives CDR1 MNHEY, CDR2 SVGEGT. The CDR3 loop spans 14 amino acids. The CDR3: CATIAGLNTGELFF. CDR3 nucleotide sequence: TGTGCCACCATAGCGGGGTTGAACACCGGGGAGCTGTTTTTT.

The sample holds many counts of this clonotype. The genes are TRBV20-1 and TRBJ2-1, with 9 bases matching TRBD2. Trimming at V came to 0 bases and at J to 6 bases, leaving 6 bases not matched to a gene. This CDR3 has 15 residues. Germline V gives CDR1 DFQATT, CDR2 SNEGSKA (reference sequence). The CDR3 sequence: CSARDVGGGANEQFF. The CDR3 DNA sequence: TGCAGTGCTAGAGATGTCGGCGGGGGGGCCAATGAGCAGTTCTTC.

There are many counts of this clonotype. The rearrangement links TRBV28 to TRBJ1-5; no firm D call. Trimming cost V 4 bases and J 5 bases, with 9 bases left between them. Per the germline V gene, CDR1 is MDHEN and CDR2 is SYDVKM. The CDR3 sequence is 13 residues long. The CDR3 is CASSWRSYQPQHF. DNA for the CDR3: TGTGCCAGCAGTTGGAGGTCCTATCAGCCCCAGCATTTT.

This clonotype was seen many times. This chain joins TRBV28 and TRBJ2-5; possibly TRBD1 or TRBD2 for D (5 bases each). The CDR3 spans 13 residues. In germline, CDR1 is MDHEN, CDR2 SYDVKM. Trimming shortened V by 4 bases and J by 1 base, and 7 bases separated the two germline ends. The CDR3 DNA sequence: TGTGCCAGCAGTTCCGGGGCCCAAGAGACCCAGTACTTC. This sequence encodes CASSSGAQETQYF.

The chain is built from TRBV4-2 and TRBJ1-2; the D is unclear. The CDR3 length is 13 residues. Germline CDR1 reads LGHNA; CDR2 reads YNFKEQ. The V end lost 8 bases, the J end lost 4 bases, and 14 bases lay between the germline ends. This CDR3 is CASGPRRGYGYTF. The DNA for the CDR3 is TGTGCCAGCGGCCCCCGGCGGGGCTATGGCTACACCTTC.

This chain uses TRBV3-1 with TRBJ2-7, with 9 bases fitting TRBD2. Germline CDR1 LGHDT, CDR2 YNNKEL (reference sequence). Losses at the gene ends were 9 bases for V and 0 bases for J; bases not matched to a gene: 6. The CDR3 is 14 amino acids. CDR3 DNA: TGTGCCAGTTCTCATAGCGGGGGCTCCTACGAGCAGTACTTC. Protein product: CASSHSGGSYEQYF.

This chain joins TRBV5-1 and TRBJ2-3, with D possibly matching TRBD1 (6 bases). CDR1 SGHRS and CDR2 YFSETQ come from the germline V gene. Trimming stripped 4 bases from V and 0 bases from J, with 15 bases between. The CDR3 length is 16 residues. This chain's CDR3 is CASSPQDRVSTDTQYF. The CDR3 DNA sequence: TGCGCCAGCAGCCCCCAGGACAGAGTCAGCACAGATACGCAGTATTTT. The variable domain in full, with the rest retrieved from reference TRBV5-1 and TRBJ2-3, is KAGVTQTPRYLIKTRGQQVTLSCSPISGHRSVSWYQQTPGQGLQFLFEYFSETQRNKGNFPGRFSGRQFSNSRSEMNVSTLELGDSALYLCASSPQDRVSTDTQYFGPGTRLTVL.

The sample holds a few counts of this clonotype. The chain couples TRBV18 to TRBJ2-6; no firm D call. Germline CDR1 reads KGHSH; CDR2 reads LQKENI. The CDR3 is made up of 14 amino acids. Trimming stripped 3 bases from V and 10 bases from J, with 13 bases between. CDR3 sequence: CASSPSSSTNVLTF. The DNA of the CDR3 is TGTGCCAGCTCACCCTCGAGCTCTACAAACGTCCTGACTTTC.

J is TRBJ2-5 and V is TRBV29-1, with 11 bases matching TRBD1. With V trimmed by 7 bases and J by 9 bases, 16 bases remained unmatched. Germline V gene lookup returns CDR1 SQVTM and CDR2 ANQGSEA. This CDR3 has 15 residues. CDR3 nucleotides: TGCAGCGCCCTCCTCCGGGACAGGGGGACTCGTTCCCAGTACTTC. Encoded protein: CSALLRDRGTRSQYF.

The gene calls are TRBV19 and TRBJ1-5; D gene ambiguous. Germline-derived CDR1 and CDR2 are LNHDA and SQIVND (reference sequence). The CDR3 loop spans 14 amino acids. The germline V and J ends were trimmed by 4 bases and 3 bases, with 10 bases remaining between them. This CDR3 is CASSTPGTNQPQHF. The CDR3 DNA reads as TGTGCCAGTAGTACTCCCGGAACCAATCAGCCCCAGCATTTT.

Comments on this clonotype: Compared with germline, one end of the junction differs, possibly owing to a read error. The chain carries TRBV20-1 and TRBJ2-7, with D perhaps given as TRBD1 or TRBD2 (6 bases each). Germline loops: CDR1 DFQATT, CDR2 SNEGSKA (reference sequence). The CDR3 contains 17 residues. CDR3 region: CCARDPGGGVASYEQYF. CDR3 nucleotide sequence: TGCTGTGCTAGAGATCCCGGGGGCGGGGTGGCCTCCTACGAGCAGTACTTC.

CDR3 in DNA: TGTGCCAGCAGCAATAGGGACAGGAATCAGCCCCAGCATTTT. Its protein is CASSNRDRNQPQHF. This chain connects TRBV12-3 or TRBV12-4 to TRBJ1-5, with 8 nucleotides matching TRBD1. This CDR3 comprises 14 residues. V trimming: 6 bases; J trimming: 4 bases; junction bases outside the gene matches: 5.

This clonotype was seen more than once but under ten times. The rearrangement joins TRBV11-2 to TRBJ1-2; weak D call: TRBD1 (5 bases). Trimming removed 0 bases at V and 6 bases at J, with 14 bases between. Germline V gene sequence: CDR1 SGHAT, CDR2 FQNNGV. There are 15 residues in the CDR3. The CDR3 sequence is CASSLDPGRKNGYTF. The CDR3 bases are TGTGCCAGCAGCTTAGATCCGGGACGTAAGAATGGCTACACCTTC. The full variable domain, with the rest looked up from reference TRBV11-2 and TRBJ1-2, is EAGVAQSPRYKIIEKRQSVAFWCNPISGHATLYWYQQILGQGPKLLIQFQNNGVVDDSQLPKDRFSAERLKGVDSTLKIQPAKLEDSAVYLCASSLDPGRKNGYTFGSGTRLTVV.

V and J are TRBV19 and TRBJ2-1, with D perhaps TRBD1 (5 bases). The CDR3 contains 13 residues. With 6 bases removed from V and 9 bases from J, the gap between germline ends came to 15 bases. Germline CDR1 LNHDA, CDR2 SQIVND (reference sequence). CDR3 sequence (DNA): TGTGCCAGTAGCAATCTAGACAGAAGTGAGCAGTTCTTC. Translating gives CASSNLDRSEQFF.

This clonotype was counted at least ten times. The chain combines TRBV28 with TRBJ2-3, with D perhaps matching TRBD2 (6 bases). Per germline, CDR1 MDHEN and CDR2 SYDVKM. This CDR3 has 14 residues. Trimming took 8 bases from V and 1 from J, leaving 13 bases between them. The CDR3 DNA is TGTGCCAGCGCCCTCGGGGGAGGCACAGATACGCAGTATTTT. It encodes CASALGGGTDTQYF.

This clonotype was counted ten times or more. V gene TRBV24-1 combines with J gene TRBJ2-3; D is perhaps TRBD2 (6 bases). The CDR3 loop spans 17 amino acids. Trimming removed 3 bases from V and 4 bases from J, with 19 bases in between. CDR1 is KGHDR and CDR2 is SFDVKD in the germline V gene. The CDR3 protein is CATSDTAGLSSADTQYF. In nucleotides, the CDR3 is TGTGCCACCAGTGATACGGCGGGACTCAGCAGTGCAGATACGCAGTATTTT.

This clonotype was recorded a few times. The chain links TRBV3-1 to TRBJ2-3; 9 nucleotides match TRBD2. The CDR3 is 18 residues long. Germline V gives CDR1 LGHDT, CDR2 YNNKEL (reference sequence). J lost 0 bases, V lost 0 bases, and 7 bases had no gene match. The CDR3 here is CASSQEKRGVLSTDTQYF. CDR3 coding DNA: TGTGCCAGCAGCCAAGAAAAGCGGGGGGTCCTCAGCACAGATACGCAGTATTTT.

At least ten counts were recorded for this clonotype. The chain combines TRBV12-3 or TRBV12-4 with TRBJ2-2, with D perhaps TRBD2 (6 bases). This CDR3 spans 14 amino acids. The V end lost 6 bases, the J end lost 2 bases, and 10 bases lay between the germline ends. The CDR3 DNA is TGTGCCAGCAGCTTTGGACTAAACACCGGGGAGCTGTTTTTT. Translation gives CASSFGLNTGELFF.

The genes are TRBV20-1 and TRBJ2-3; 7 nucleotides align to TRBD1. Germline-derived CDR1 and CDR2 are DFQATT and SNEGSKA (reference sequence). The ends lost 3 bases at V and 5 bases at J; junction bases unmatched: 11. The CDR3 extends over 15 amino acids. The CDR3 reads CSASSGTANRDTQYF. CDR3 coding DNA: TGCAGTGCTAGTTCCGGGACAGCCAACAGAGATACGCAGTATTTT.

This chain joins TRBV9 and TRBJ2-3; D not resolved. Per germline, CDR1 SGDLS and CDR2 YYNGEE. CDR3 length equals 13 residues. With 3 bases removed from V and 0 bases from J, the gap between germline ends came to 5 bases. The CDR3 sequence: CASSAVSTDTQYF. The CDR3 DNA follows: TGTGCCAGCAGCGCAGTCAGCACAGATACGCAGTATTTT.

This clonotype was seen a handful of times. V and J are TRBV30 and TRBJ1-3; D is unresolved. The CDR3 has 14 residues. V lost 5 bases, J lost 2 bases, and 13 bases lay in between. In germline, CDR1 is GTSNPN, CDR2 SVGIG (reference sequence). CDR3 amino acids: CAWDTWNPGNTIYF. In nucleotides, the CDR3 is TGTGCCTGGGACACTTGGAACCCTGGAAACACCATATATTTT.

The chain couples TRBV25-1 to TRBJ2-2; D might be TRBD1 or TRBD2, each matching 5 bases. Germline V gives CDR1 MGHDK, CDR2 SYGVNS. The CDR3 extends over 16 amino acids. V shed 3 bases and J shed 2 bases, with 13 bases lying between them. Here the CDR3 reads CASSDTGTANTGELFF. In DNA, the CDR3 is TGTGCCAGCAGTGATACCGGGACGGCAAACACCGGGGAGCTGTTTTTT.